The 13 T cell receptor beta chains reported below all come from one sample, sequenced in a study of healthy donors' naive CD4 and CD8 T cells. A linear amplification protocol produced the TCR libraries from 500 ng of total RNA. TCRdb called the reads again in MiXCR, with one record for every CDR3 protein. The sample shows 180,000 or so distinct CDR3 sequences, under 85% of them seen only once. The sample taken for sequencing was naive CD4+ and CD8+ T cells sorted from blood, pooled from several donors. All receptors derive from a pool of human donors in good health; the sample pools cells from several healthy donors.

A few counts support this clonotype. V is TRBV29-1 and J is TRBJ2-3; D assignment may be TRBD1 or TRBD2 (5 bases each). The germline CDR1 and CDR2 sequences are SQVTM and ANQGSEA. This CDR3 spans 12 amino acids. V gave up 4 bases and J gave up 6 bases, with 11 bases separating them. CDR3 in amino acids: CSVGGITDTQYF. The CDR3 nucleotides read TGCAGCGTTGGGGGGATTACCGATACGCAGTATTTT.

The J gene is TRBJ1-3, the V gene TRBV18, with D perhaps TRBD1 (6 bases). The CDR3 contains 14 residues. V lost 2 bases and J 3 bases, leaving 8 bases between the germline ends. In germline, CDR1 is KGHSH, CDR2 LQKENI. The CDR3 sequence is CASSPGTHGNTIYF. In DNA form, the CDR3 reads TGTGCCAGCTCACCAGGGACACATGGAAACACCATATATTTT.

The rearrangement links TRBV5-6 to TRBJ2-1; 9 nucleotides match TRBD2. The J segment lost 2 bases and the V segment lost 4 bases, leaving 4 bases of the junction unmatched. The length of the CDR3 is 15 residues. Germline CDR1 and CDR2: SGHDT and YYEEEE. Here the CDR3 DNA reads TGTGCCAGCAGCCAGGGACTAGCCACCTACAATGAGCAGTTCTTC. Translated, it gives CASSQGLATYNEQFF. The full variable domain, completed using reference TRBV5-6 and TRBJ2-1, is DAGVTQSPTHLIKTRGQQVTLRCSPKSGHDTVSWYQQALGQGPQFIFQYYEEEERQRGNFPDRFSGHQFPNYSSELNVNALLLGDSALYLCASSQGLATYNEQFFGPGTRLTVL.

The chain couples TRBV10-3 to TRBJ1-2; D unclear. CDR3 length equals 12 residues. The V gene's germline CDR1 is ENHRY and CDR2 SYGVKD. The V and J ends lost 6 bases and 8 bases respectively, with 13 bases between them. CDR3 loop: CAIRTNSDGYTF. The CDR3 DNA reads TGTGCCATCAGGACTAACAGCGACGGCTACACCTTC.

The chain joins TRBV29-1 to TRBJ2-5; D is tentatively TRBD1 or TRBD2 (5 bases each). CDR3 length: 13 residues. Germline V gene sequence: CDR1 SQVTM, CDR2 ANQGSEA. Trimming took 3 bases from V and 2 from J, leaving 10 bases between them. The CDR3 loop is CSVDGTDQETQYF. For the CDR3, the DNA is TGCAGCGTTGACGGGACCGATCAAGAGACCCAGTACTTC.

This chain links TRBV27 with TRBJ1-2; 8 positions agree with TRBD1. Germline lookup yields CDR1 MNHEY and CDR2 SMNVEV (reference sequence). V lost 5 bases, J lost 8 bases, and 16 bases stayed unmatched. This CDR3 is 16 amino acids long. CDR3 DNA: TGTGCCAGCAGTCAGTTCTACAGGGGGGAAACGACGGGCTACACCTTC. Amino acid sequence: CASSQFYRGETTGYTF.

The rearrangement links TRBV13 to TRBJ1-1, with 9 bases identical to TRBD1. The junction had 6 bases not matched to a gene; V was cut back by 5 bases and J by 2 bases. Germline CDR1 and CDR2: PRHDT and FYEKMQ (reference sequence). This CDR3 is 15 amino acids long. The CDR3 spells CASSRTGGGNTEAFF. The CDR3 nucleotides read TGTGCCAGCAGCCGTACAGGGGGCGGTAACACTGAAGCTTTCTTT.

The rearrangement links TRBV6-6 to TRBJ2-5, with a weak D call TRBD1 (6 bases). The CDR3 runs to 13 residues. The V end lost 6 bases, the J end lost 2 bases, and 10 bases lay between the germline ends. The germline V gene has CDR1 MNHNY and CDR2 SVGAGI (reference sequence). In nucleotides, the CDR3 is TGTGCCAGCAGCCAGGGGTGGCAAGAGACCCAGTACTTC. Translated: CASSQGWQETQYF.

The chain combines TRBV11-1 with TRBJ2-1, with TRBD2 identical over 13 bases. Germline loops: CDR1 SGHAT, CDR2 FQDESV (reference sequence). V dropped 6 bases and J dropped 3; count of bases not matched to a gene: 5. CDR3 size: 16 residues. The CDR3 spells CASRPTSGRVYNEQFF. CDR3 sequence (DNA): TGTGCCAGCAGGCCAACTAGCGGGAGGGTCTACAATGAGCAGTTCTTC. Full variable domain (rest looked up from reference TRBV11-1 and TRBJ2-1): EAEVAQSPRYKITEKSQAVAFWCDPISGHATLYWYRQILGQGPELLVQFQDESVVDDSQLPKDRFSAERLKGVDSTLKIQPAELGDSAMYLCASRPTSGRVYNEQFFGPGTRLTVL.

V is TRBV12-3 or TRBV12-4 and J is TRBJ2-5, with 7 bases identical to TRBD1. The trim removed 6 bases at V and 1 base at J, leaving 8 bases unmatched. The CDR3 sequence is 15 residues long. For the CDR3, the DNA is TGTGCCAGCAGAACGGGACAGAGACTCCAAGAGACCCAGTACTTC. The encoded protein is CASRTGQRLQETQYF.

This clonotype has only a few counts. The chain is built from TRBV19 and TRBJ2-7; 10 nucleotides match TRBD1. There are 14 residues in the CDR3. Looked up from germline, CDR1 is LNHDA and CDR2 is SQIVND (reference sequence). Trimming cost V 5 bases and J 3 bases; bases outside gene matches: 4. CDR3 residues: CASSPGTGDYEQYF. CDR3 sequence (DNA): TGTGCCAGTAGTCCCGGGACAGGGGACTACGAGCAGTACTTC.

The rearrangement joins TRBV27 to TRBJ2-7; 8 nucleotides match TRBD1. The V gene end was trimmed by 5 bases and the J gene end by 3 bases; junction bases not matched to a gene: 9. The CDR3 has 15 residues. CDR1 is MNHEY, CDR2 SMNVEV, per germline (reference sequence). This CDR3 is CASSLSGGPIYEQYF. The CDR3, as DNA: TGTGCCAGCAGTCTGTCAGGGGGCCCCATCTACGAGCAGTACTTC.

The table lists this clonotype with a count of one. This rearrangement joins TRBV19 to TRBJ1-2; D remains ambiguous. This CDR3 comprises 13 residues. V dropped 7 bases and J dropped 7 bases, with 16 bases sitting between them. CDR1 is LNHDA, CDR2 SQIVND, per germline (reference sequence). The CDR3 here is CASKDSAASGYTF. The DNA for the CDR3 is TGTGCCAGTAAAGACTCGGCAGCGAGTGGCTACACCTTC.